This T cell receptor beta chain was obtained from a study of cytomegalovirus exposure and HLA in healthy donors. Trimming took off 4 bases at V and 3 bases at J, with 13 bases between the two ends. Germline V gene lookup returns CDR1 SGHNT and CDR2 YYREEE (reference sequence). The CDR3 has 14 amino acids. In the PCR, 60 Vbeta and 13 Jbeta primers were used. The assay was immunoSEQ multiplex PCR, and TCRdb's table has in-frame clones only and misses some. The sample lists around 120,000 clones, about 59% seen once, with 3.5% to 4% in the top ten. The sequence was collected from a man aged 25 to 40 in good health and CMV-seropositive. V gene TRBV5-4 combines with J gene TRBJ1-1; D is perhaps TRBD1 (5 bases). Sequenced: PBMCs. CDR3 residues: CASSPSGTHTEAFF. The CDR3 nucleotides read TGTGCCAGCAGCCCCTCCGGGACTCACACTGAAGCTTTCTTT.